This entry concerns a single T cell receptor (beta chain). TCRdb called the PCR reads again in MiXCR, with one record for every CDR3 protein. There are around 37,000 distinct CDR3 sequences in the sample; more than 30% occur only once, and 5% to 6.5% lies in the top ten. The data originate from a study of vaccination and CD4 T cells after COVID-19. V was shortened by 4 bases and J by 0 bases, with 13 bases between the two germline ends. This CDR3 spans 17 amino acids. The V gene's germline CDR1 is MNHEY and CDR2 SVGAGI. The time point denotes: late sampling 161 to 241 days after vaccination in a few convalescent patients.

This clonotype was obtained from a human donor who had recovered from COVID-19. The V gene is TRBV6-5, the J gene TRBJ2-6; D tentatively fits TRBD1 or TRBD2 (5 bases each). The sample was CD4+ T cells from blood, taken about 7 months after SARS-CoV-2 vaccination. The CDR3 reads CASSSGTYYSGANVLTF. For the CDR3, the DNA is TGTGCCAGCAGTTCAGGGACCTATTACTCTGGGGCCAACGTCCTGACTTTC.